Below are 28 T cell receptor beta chains sequenced from a single sample in a study of cytomegalovirus exposure and HLA in healthy donors. This PCR relied on a set of 60 Vbeta primers and 13 Jbeta primers. The method was immunoSEQ multiplex PCR; TCRdb's version includes in-frame clones alone and lacks a portion of them. The profile shows approximately 120,000 clones, approximately 71% of them singletons. Input material: PBMCs. The receptors come from a woman in her 70s in good health and CMV-seropositive.

This clone was seen only once. This chain links TRBV19 with TRBJ2-3; 8 bases are a match to TRBD1. J was trimmed by 0 bases and V by 9 bases; bases with no gene match: 5. The germline V gene encodes CDR1 LNHDA and CDR2 SQIVND (reference sequence). This CDR3 is 14 amino acids long. The CDR3 DNA follows: TGTGCCAGCCAACAGGGGGGAAGCACAGATACGCAGTATTTT. It encodes CASQQGGSTDTQYF.

CDR3 bases: TGTGCCAGCAGTTGGGACTACTCTTCCGAGCAGTACTTC. This encodes CASSWDYSSEQYF. This chain joins TRBV7-6 and TRBJ2-7; 7 positions match TRBD2. CDR3 length: 13 residues. Looked up from germline, CDR1 is SGHVS and CDR2 is FNYEAQ. V dropped 6 bases and J dropped 6; count of bases not matched to a gene: 8.

The rearrangement links TRBV30 to TRBJ1-5, with 11 bases lining up with TRBD1. This CDR3 spans 14 amino acids. The trim removed 2 bases at V and 6 bases at J, leaving 3 bases unmatched. Looked up from germline, CDR1 is GTSNPN and CDR2 is SVGIG (reference sequence). The CDR3 protein is CAWSIGTGGQPQHF. CDR3 nucleotide sequence: TGTGCCTGGAGTATCGGGACAGGGGGTCAGCCCCAGCATTTT. Together with reference TRBV30 and TRBJ1-5, the CDR3 gives the full variable domain: SQTIHQWPATLVQPVGSPLSLECTVEGTSNPNLYWYRQAAGRGLQLLFYSVGIGQISSEVPQNLSASRPQDRQFILSSKKLLLSDSGFYLCAWSIGTGGQPQHFGDGTRLSIL.

In this sample, this clone turned up a few times. This chain links TRBV11-2 with TRBJ1-4; D not certain. The V gene lost 1 base and the J gene lost 8 bases, with 8 bases spanning the gap. This CDR3 is 13 amino acids long. In germline, CDR1 is SGHAT, CDR2 FQNNGV. The CDR3, as DNA: TGTGCCAGCAGCTTAGGGCTTTTGGAAAAACTGTTTTTT. Protein product: CASSLGLLEKLFF.

V usage is TRBV6-1 and J usage is TRBJ1-1; possible D gene TRBD1, 6 bases. The germline CDR1 and CDR2 sequences are MNHNS and SASEGT. The V and J ends lost 1 base and 4 bases respectively, with 16 bases between them. This CDR3 has 16 residues. The CDR3 region is CASSEGLVQGSTEAFF. CDR3 DNA: TGTGCCAGCAGTGAAGGACTCGTACAGGGATCCACTGAAGCTTTCTTT.

V is TRBV2 and J is TRBJ1-5; 8 bases fit TRBD1. The CDR3 is 14 residues long. Germline assignment: CDR1 SNHLY and CDR2 FYNNEI. The V gene end was trimmed by 6 bases and the J gene end by 3 bases; junction bases not matched to a gene: 4. The CDR3 coding sequence is TGTGCCAGCAGGGACAGGGCGAACAATCAGCCCCAGCATTTT. Translated: CASRDRANNQPQHF.

The chain joins TRBV6-1 to TRBJ2-5; maybe TRBD2 (6 bases). V lost 6 bases, J lost 0 bases, and 8 bases lay in between. This CDR3 is built from 13 residues. The V gene's germline CDR1 is MNHNS and CDR2 SASEGT. The CDR3 here is CASSRDYQETQYF. In DNA, the CDR3 is TGTGCCAGCAGCCGGGACTACCAAGAGACCCAGTACTTC.

The chain joins TRBV5-8 to TRBJ1-1, with 8 bases identical to TRBD1. With V trimmed by 0 bases and J by 3 bases, 1 base remained unmatched. This CDR3 has 14 residues. Per the germline V gene, CDR1 is SGHTS and CDR2 is YDEGEE. CDR3 region: CASSLGTGYTEAFF. The CDR3 bases are TGTGCCAGCAGCTTGGGGACAGGGTACACTGAAGCTTTCTTT.

This clone was found once. The V call is TRBV18, the J call TRBJ1-2; tentative D call: TRBD1 (5 bases). The CDR3 spans 15 residues. Germline V gene data show CDR1 as KGHSH and CDR2 as LQKENI. V lost 6 bases and J lost 8, with 22 bases in between. Here the CDR3 DNA reads TGTGCCAGCTCCGTCGACGGGGGTCTTTTGGGAGGCTACACCTTC. Its protein product is CASSVDGGLLGGYTF.

Notes on this clone: In the same sample, other DNA sequences code for this CDR3. This chain links TRBV2 with TRBJ1-1; possible D gene TRBD1, 5 bases. This CDR3 is 13 amino acids long. Looked up from germline, CDR1 is SNHLY and CDR2 is FYNNEI. Between the trimmed V and J ends, which lost 2 bases and 1 base, there was a span of 5 bases. CDR3 residues: CASSEQGNTEAFF. In nucleotides, the CDR3 is TGTGCCAGCAGTGAACAGGGGAACACTGAAGCTTTCTTT.

This clone appeared a few times. This chain uses TRBV7-9 with TRBJ2-7; D is perhaps TRBD1 (6 bases). V was shortened by 1 base and J by 6 bases, with 13 bases between the two germline ends. The CDR3 is made up of 14 amino acids. Germline values: CDR1 SEHNR, CDR2 FQNEAQ (reference sequence). The CDR3 is CASSLGSGESEQYF. DNA of the CDR3: TGTGCCAGCAGCTTAGGTTCAGGGGAGTCCGAGCAGTACTTC. The entire variable domain, with the rest obtained from reference TRBV7-9 and TRBJ2-7, is as follows: DTGVSQNPRHKITKRGQNVTFRCDPISEHNRLYWYRQTLGQGPEFLTYFQNEAQLEKSRLLSDRFSAERPKGSFSTLEIQRTEQGDSAMYLCASSLGSGESEQYFGPGTRLTVT.

The gene calls are TRBV5-4 and TRBJ2-7, with 7 bases identical to TRBD2. CDR1 is SGHNT and CDR2 is YYREEE in the germline V gene (reference sequence). V shed 4 bases, J shed 3 bases, and the junction held 7 bases outside the gene matches. This CDR3 contains 14 residues. CDR3 coding DNA: TGTGCCAGCAGCGGCGGACTAGTCGGCTACGAGCAGTACTTC. Its translation: CASSGGLVGYEQYF.

J is TRBJ1-4 and V is TRBV29-1; D is possibly TRBD1 (6 bases). The ends were cut back, 7 bases at V and 6 bases at J, with 15 bases in the middle. The CDR3 is made up of 13 amino acids. Germline V CDR1 and CDR2: SQVTM, ANQGSEA. The CDR3 loop is CSAPPTGYEKLFF. In DNA form, the CDR3 reads TGCAGCGCTCCTCCCACAGGGTATGAAAAACTGTTTTTT.

V and J are TRBV4-1 and TRBJ1-2, with D possibly TRBD1 on 5 matching bases. Trimming stripped 3 bases from V and 4 bases from J, with 18 bases between. CDR3 length: 16 residues. Germline V lookup: CDR1 MGHRA, CDR2 YSYEKL. CDR3 coding DNA: TGCGCCAGCAGCCAGGCCTACGAGAGGACAACCTATGGCTACACCTTC. This encodes CASSQAYERTTYGYTF.

In its sample, this clone was seen a few times. The J gene is TRBJ1-1, the V gene TRBV11-2, with 9 bases matching TRBD1. The CDR3 spans 14 residues. The V gene's germline CDR1 is SGHAT and CDR2 FQNNGV. The V segment lost 5 bases and the J segment 3 bases; nucleotides outside the gene matches: 4. The CDR3 DNA follows: TGTGCCAGCAGCGCCAGACAGGGGGACACTGAAGCTTTCTTT. Residues: CASSARQGDTEAFF.

The chain couples TRBV4-3 to TRBJ2-7; 8 positions agree with TRBD2. The CDR3 runs 14 residues. V gave up 3 bases and J gave up 2 bases; unmatched junction bases: 3. Germline V lookup: CDR1 LGHNA, CDR2 YSLEER. For the CDR3, the DNA is TGCGCCAGCAGCCAGGGGACTAGGCCCTACGAGCAGTACTTC. This sequence encodes CASSQGTRPYEQYF.

The chain links TRBV5-1 to TRBJ2-1, with D tentatively TRBD2 (5 bases). The CDR3 runs to 17 residues. V gave up 2 bases and J gave up 6 bases, with 21 bases separating them. Germline-derived CDR1 and CDR2 are SGHRS and YFSETQ. The CDR3 sequence: CASSFRGEVRQRNEQFF. In nucleotides, the CDR3 is TGCGCCAGCAGCTTTCGGGGAGAAGTCCGCCAACGCAATGAGCAGTTCTTC.

The chain combines TRBV7-2 with TRBJ2-5, with 10 bases that match TRBD1. Trimming removed 4 bases from V and 3 bases from J; junction bases left unmatched: 5. This CDR3 has 15 amino acids. Germline values: CDR1 SGHTA, CDR2 FQGNSA. The CDR3 nucleotides read TGTGCCAGCAGCTCCCGGGACAGGGGAAAAGAGACCCAGTACTTC. The encoded protein is CASSSRDRGKETQYF.

The V gene is TRBV29-1, the J gene TRBJ1-2; the match to TRBD1 covers 10 bases. The CDR3 covers 15 residues. The junction had 10 bases not matched to a gene; V was cut back by 7 bases and J by 2 bases. Germline CDR1 and CDR2: SQVTM and ANQGSEA. CDR3 sequence (DNA): TGCAGCGCTCATGACAGGGGGCGTCCGAACTATGGCTACACCTTC. As protein: CSAHDRGRPNYGYTF.

The CDR3 sequence: CASSLAWTGAYNEQFF. The CDR3 DNA reads TGTGCCAGCAGCTTAGCGTGGACAGGGGCGTACAATGAGCAGTTCTTC. The chain links TRBV7-8 to TRBJ2-1; the match to TRBD1 covers 9 bases. Germline loops: CDR1 SGHVS, CDR2 FQNEAQ. V gave up 0 bases and J gave up 4 bases; unmatched junction bases: 4. The CDR3 has 16 amino acids. The variable domain in full, completed from reference TRBV7-8 and TRBJ2-1, reads GAGVSQSPRYKVAKRGQDVALRCDPISGHVSLFWYQQALGQGPEFLTYFQNEAQLDKSGLPSDRFFAERPEGSVSTLKIQRTQQEDSAVYLCASSLAWTGAYNEQFFGPGTRLTVL.

CDR3 loop: CASRPDPGQGFATHGYTF. CDR3 coding DNA: TGTGCCAGTAGACCGGACCCGGGACAGGGTTTCGCTACCCATGGCTACACCTTC. The V gene is TRBV19, the J gene TRBJ1-2; the match to TRBD1 covers 9 bases. Germline assignment: CDR1 LNHDA and CDR2 SQIVND (reference sequence). The J segment lost 6 bases and the V segment lost 6 bases, leaving 20 bases of the junction unmatched. This CDR3 has 18 amino acids.

The chain carries TRBV4-3 and TRBJ2-5, with 7 bases lining up with TRBD1. The CDR3 consists of 15 residues. Germline trimming cut 0 bases from V and 4 bases from J; bases unmatched to any gene: 5. The germline V gene encodes CDR1 LGHNA and CDR2 YSLEER. For the CDR3, the DNA is TGCGCCAGCAGCCAAGAGACAGGGCGGTTAGAGACCCAGTACTTC. Translating it yields CASSQETGRLETQYF.

The V call is TRBV6-5, the J call TRBJ2-7, with TRBD1 matching over 8 bases. There are 14 residues in the CDR3. Germline values: CDR1 MNHEY, CDR2 SVGAGI. V lost 7 bases to trimming and J lost 2 bases; unmatched junction nucleotides: 7. The CDR3 DNA reads as TGTGCCAGCACGGGACGACAGGGGCCCTACGAGCAGTACTTC. Residues: CASTGRQGPYEQYF.

There are a few counts of this clone. The chain combines TRBV2 with TRBJ1-1; 7 bases fit TRBD1. The CDR3 contains 14 residues. CDR1 and CDR2 (germline): SNHLY, FYNNEI. Unmatched junction bases numbered 4, after V lost 6 bases and J lost 0 bases. This CDR3 is CASRGDSVNTEAFF. DNA of the CDR3: TGTGCCAGCAGGGGGGACAGCGTGAACACTGAAGCTTTCTTT.

This chain connects TRBV7-6 to TRBJ2-3; possible D gene TRBD2, 6 bases. The CDR3 spans 16 residues. Trimming stripped 7 bases from V and 2 bases from J, with 19 bases between. Germline CDR1 reads SGHVS; CDR2 reads FNYEAQ. As DNA, the CDR3 is TGTGCCAGCACCCCCCTTGGGGGGTTCTACACAGATACGCAGTATTTT. Its protein product is CASTPLGGFYTDTQYF.

This clone was observed a few times. The V gene is TRBV27, the J gene TRBJ1-2; 9 bases match TRBD1. With V trimmed by 2 bases and J by 4 bases, 8 bases remained unmatched. The CDR3 consists of 16 residues. Germline-derived CDR1 and CDR2 are MNHEY and SMNVEV (reference sequence). Here the CDR3 reads CASSLVMGQGRYGYTF. Written as DNA, the CDR3 is TGTGCCAGCAGTTTAGTCATGGGACAGGGCCGCTATGGCTACACCTTC.

The chain couples TRBV19 to TRBJ2-3; D gene ambiguous. This CDR3 is 16 amino acids long. V lost 1 base and J 4 bases, leaving 15 bases between the germline ends. Germline assignment: CDR1 LNHDA and CDR2 SQIVND (reference sequence). DNA of the CDR3: TGTGCCAGTAGTATAGGGGTGGGCGTTATCGCAGATACGCAGTATTTT. It translates to CASSIGVGVIADTQYF.

The V call is TRBV2, the J call TRBJ1-4; 7 bases map to TRBD1. After removal of 8 bases from V and 8 bases from J, the junction contained 14 bases not matched to a gene. The CDR3 has 15 amino acids. CDR1 is SNHLY and CDR2 is FYNNEI in the germline V gene. Here the CDR3 reads CASRGKGALGEKLFF. CDR3 in DNA: TGTGCCAGCCGTGGGAAGGGGGCGCTGGGAGAAAAACTGTTTTTT.